This record concerns one TCR beta chain sequence. The CDR3 runs 15 residues. Looked up from germline, CDR1 is MNHEY and CDR2 is SVGEGT. V was pared by 4 bases and J by 6 bases, with 17 bases between. One entry per CDR3 protein results from TCRdb running MiXCR on the RT-PCR reads. The sample records approximately 140,000 distinct CDR3 sequences, about two fifths being singletons. This sample stems from a study of patients and donors after allogeneic stem cell transplantation. This receptor was taken from a human donor who was either an allogeneic HSCT recipient or a stem cell or donor lymphocyte infusion donor (not recorded which). It is not recorded whose cells these are; they may come from a transplant donor. This chain uses TRBV6-2 or TRBV6-3 with TRBJ2-3; possibly TRBD2 for D (6 bases). Sequencing was performed on blood, either unsorted or a sorted T cell fraction (not recorded which). Here the CDR3 DNA reads TGTGCCAGCAGTTCCAAGGGACTTCCAACGGATACGCAGTATTTT. Translation: CASSSKGLPTDTQYF.